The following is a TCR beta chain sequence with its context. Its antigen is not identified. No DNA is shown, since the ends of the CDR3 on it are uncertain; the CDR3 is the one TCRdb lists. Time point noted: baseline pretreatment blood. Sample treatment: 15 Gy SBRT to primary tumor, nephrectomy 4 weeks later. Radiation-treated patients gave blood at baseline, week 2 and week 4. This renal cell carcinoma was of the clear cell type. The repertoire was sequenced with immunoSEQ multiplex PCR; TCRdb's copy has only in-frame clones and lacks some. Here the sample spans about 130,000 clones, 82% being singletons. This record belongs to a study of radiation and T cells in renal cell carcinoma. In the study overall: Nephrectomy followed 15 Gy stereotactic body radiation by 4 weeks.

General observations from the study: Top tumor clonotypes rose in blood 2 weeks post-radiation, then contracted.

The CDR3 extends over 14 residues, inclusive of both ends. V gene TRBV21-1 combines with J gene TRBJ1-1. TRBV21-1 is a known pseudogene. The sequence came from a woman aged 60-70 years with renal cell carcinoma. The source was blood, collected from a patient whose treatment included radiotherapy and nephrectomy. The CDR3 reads CASSKVGKGTEAFF.